Shown below are 27 T cell receptor beta chains from a single sample sequenced in a study of blood T cell repertoires in COVID-19. Sequencing was performed with immunoSEQ multiplex PCR; in TCRdb, only in-frame clones are kept and a portion is missing. The table lists about 230,000 clones, about nine tenths of them singletons. Input material: peripheral blood. These receptor sequences come from a woman in her sixties or seventies with acute or convalescent COVID-19.

The chain carries TRBV15 and TRBJ2-2; D is ambiguous. Germline-derived CDR1 and CDR2 are LNHNV and YYDKDF (reference sequence). Trimming stripped 0 bases from V and 4 bases from J, with 6 bases between. The length of the CDR3 is 14 residues. CDR3 bases: TGTGCCACCAGCAGAGACCTTAGCACCGGGGAGCTGTTTTTT. It translates to CATSRDLSTGELFF.

A few counts support this clone. The V call is TRBV14, the J call TRBJ2-7; 10 bases agree with TRBD1. The CDR3 has 14 amino acids. CDR1 is SGHDN and CDR2 is FVKESK in the germline V gene. Trimming at V came to 4 bases and at J to 4 bases, leaving 4 bases not matched to a gene. The CDR3: CASSRDRGRYEQYF. DNA of the CDR3: TGTGCCAGCAGCCGAGACAGGGGGCGATACGAGCAGTACTTC.

CDR3 amino acids: CASSLVGGGNSNIQYF. The CDR3, as DNA: TGTGCCAGCAGCTTGGTCGGGGGGGGGAACTCAAACATTCAGTACTTC. The chain employs TRBV5-4 and TRBJ2-4; 8 positions match TRBD2. V lost 0 bases to trimming and J lost 6 bases; unmatched junction nucleotides: 8. The CDR3 length is 16 residues. Germline V gene lookup returns CDR1 SGHNT and CDR2 YYREEE (reference sequence). The variable domain in full, with the rest retrieved from reference TRBV5-4 and TRBJ2-4, is ETGVTQSPTHLIKTRGQQVTLRCSSQSGHNTVSWYQQALGQGPQFIFQYYREEENGRGNFPPRFSGLQFPNYSSELNVNALELDDSALYLCASSLVGGGNSNIQYFGAGTRLSVL.

The rearrangement joins TRBV5-1 to TRBJ2-1; 8 positions agree with TRBD2. The V segment lost 5 bases and the J segment 3 bases; nucleotides outside the gene matches: 7. This CDR3 has 15 residues. Germline CDR1 reads SGHRS; CDR2 reads YFSETQ. As DNA, the CDR3 is TGCGCCAGCAGTATCACTAGCGGATTCTACAATGAGCAGTTCTTC. Amino acids: CASSITSGFYNEQFF.

This chain links TRBV6-1 with TRBJ1-1, with unresolved D. Germline loops: CDR1 MNHNS, CDR2 SASEGT. The V end was cut by 4 bases, the J end by 5 bases, with 8 bases between. The CDR3 spans 12 residues. CDR3 in DNA: TGTGCCAGCAGTGCCGCGAGGACTGAAGCTTTCTTT. As protein: CASSAARTEAFF.

The V call is TRBV12-3 or TRBV12-4, the J call TRBJ2-3; unclear D gene. The V end was cut by 5 bases, the J end by 7 bases, with 13 bases between. This CDR3 spans 13 amino acids. CDR3 amino acids: CASSLSEWNTQYF. As DNA, the CDR3 is TGTGCCAGCAGTCTATCGGAGTGGAATACGCAGTATTTT.

CDR3 residues: CASSRGQGVNEQFF. The CDR3 DNA reads as TGTGCCAGCAGCCGAGGACAGGGGGTCAATGAGCAGTTCTTC. V usage is TRBV7-3 and J usage is TRBJ2-1; 10 bases are a match to TRBD1. The CDR3 is 14 amino acids. Germline V lookup: CDR1 SGHTA, CDR2 FQGTGA. V shed 5 bases and J 6 bases; nucleotides not matched to a gene: 4.

The count of this clone is one. The chain joins TRBV28 to TRBJ1-5; D not certain. V was clipped by 4 bases and J by 6 bases, with 10 bases between them. Germline lookup yields CDR1 MDHEN and CDR2 SYDVKM. The CDR3 contains 13 residues. The CDR3 is CASSSLFSQPQHF. In DNA form, the CDR3 reads TGTGCCAGCAGTTCCCTCTTCTCTCAGCCCCAGCATTTT.

This clone was seen a few times. The gene calls are TRBV7-2 and TRBJ2-7; D possibly corresponds to TRBD2 (6 bases). CDR1 and CDR2 from the germline V gene are SGHTA and FQGNSA. V was cut by 4 bases and J by 2 bases, with 12 bases left in between. This CDR3 has 14 amino acids. In DNA form, the CDR3 reads TGTGCCAGCAGCTCGGGACTGTTAACCTACGAGCAGTACTTC. Translating it yields CASSSGLLTYEQYF.

CDR3 loop: CASSSGQFEVAEAFF. The CDR3 DNA follows: TGTGCCAGCAGCTCCGGACAGTTTGAGGTGGCTGAAGCTTTCTTT. The chain carries TRBV7-8 and TRBJ1-1, with a possible D match to TRBD1 (6 bases). V was cut by 4 bases and J by 6 bases, with 18 bases left in between. This CDR3 is 15 amino acids long. The V gene's germline CDR1 is SGHVS and CDR2 FQNEAQ.

The V gene is TRBV29-1, the J gene TRBJ1-2; D is possibly TRBD1 (5 bases). CDR1 and CDR2 (germline): SQVTM, ANQGSEA. CDR3 length: 15 amino acids. Trimming took off 6 bases at V and 3 bases at J, with 20 bases between the two ends. CDR3 residues: CSVATRGGSYYGYTF. The CDR3 DNA reads as TGCAGCGTCGCAACCCGGGGGGGATCTTACTATGGCTACACCTTC.

This chain connects TRBV5-5 to TRBJ2-1; TRBD2 is a possible D gene (6 bases). The CDR3 has 14 residues. Germline-derived CDR1 and CDR2 are SGHKS and YYEKEE (reference sequence). Trimming cost V 3 bases and J 5 bases, with 12 bases left between them. CDR3 coding DNA: TGTGCCAGCAGCTCCTGGGGACTCAACAATGAGCAGTTCTTC. Translated: CASSSWGLNNEQFF.

V gene TRBV5-1 combines with J gene TRBJ2-2, with 10 bases identical to TRBD2. The germline V gene encodes CDR1 SGHRS and CDR2 YFSETQ. The CDR3 spans 18 residues. The V and J ends lost 1 base and 0 bases, in that order; junction bases with no gene match: 6. The CDR3 here is CASSLSNSGGPNTGELFF. CDR3 in DNA: TGCGCCAGCAGCTTGTCTAATAGCGGGGGGCCGAACACCGGGGAGCTGTTTTTT.

The chain is built from TRBV28 and TRBJ1-1; D is undetermined. CDR1 and CDR2 (germline): MDHEN, SYDVKM. The CDR3 loop spans 8 amino acids. This CDR3 is CPITEAFF. Written as DNA, the CDR3 is TGTCCCATAACTGAAGCTTTCTTT. Filled out from reference TRBV28 and TRBJ1-1, the complete variable domain reads DVKVTQSSRYLVKRTGEKVFLECVQDMDHENMFWYRQDPGLGLRLIYFSYDVKMKEKGDIPEGYSVSREKKERFSLILESASTNQTSMYLCPITEAFFGQGTRLTVV.

The J gene is TRBJ2-7, the V gene TRBV12-3 or TRBV12-4, with D perhaps TRBD1 (6 bases). CDR3 length: 12 residues. V was cut by 5 bases and J by 5 bases, with 10 bases left in between. As DNA, the CDR3 is TGTGCCAGCAGTAGAGGACAGAACGAGCAGTACTTC. Its protein is CASSRGQNEQYF.

The V gene is TRBV2, the J gene TRBJ1-3, with 10 bases identical to TRBD1. Germline V lookup: CDR1 SNHLY, CDR2 FYNNEI. Trimming took 7 bases from V and 4 from J; bases not matched to a gene: 10. This CDR3 is built from 16 residues. CDR3 sequence: CASTPWGQGKGNTIYF. For the CDR3, the DNA is TGTGCCAGCACTCCATGGGGACAGGGGAAAGGAAACACCATATATTTT.

The chain has TRBV6-1 and TRBJ1-1; D gene unclear. V was cut by 2 bases and J by 9 bases, with 10 bases left in between. CDR1 is MNHNS and CDR2 is SASEGT in the germline V gene. This CDR3 is 12 amino acids long. Here the CDR3 reads CASSELRGKAFF. CDR3 coding DNA: TGTGCCAGCAGTGAATTGAGAGGGAAAGCTTTCTTT.

This clone was seen once. V is TRBV7-2 and J is TRBJ2-5; possibly TRBD2 for D (6 bases). V was trimmed by 5 bases and J by 1 base, leaving 20 bases between them. Germline lookup yields CDR1 SGHTA and CDR2 FQGNSA. The CDR3 contains 17 residues. CDR3 residues: CASSPSVARRGQETQYF. In DNA, the CDR3 is TGTGCCAGCAGCCCCTCCGTAGCTCGGCGGGGCCAAGAGACCCAGTACTTC.

CDR3 amino acids: CASRQPGQYNNEQFF. The CDR3 nucleotides are TGTGCCAGCAGACAACCGGGACAGTATAACAATGAGCAGTTCTTC. V is TRBV6-5 and J is TRBJ2-1, with TRBD1 matching over 7 bases. Germline V CDR1 and CDR2: MNHEY, SVGAGI. The junction had 10 bases not matched to a gene; V was cut back by 6 bases and J by 5 bases. The CDR3 is 15 residues long.

This chain links TRBV30 with TRBJ1-3, with TRBD1 identical over 11 bases. V lost 6 bases to trimming and J lost 2 bases; unmatched junction nucleotides: 6. This CDR3 comprises 15 residues. In germline, CDR1 is GTSNPN, CDR2 SVGIG (reference sequence). The CDR3 reads CACTPGQGAGNTIYF. The CDR3, as DNA: TGTGCCTGCACCCCGGGACAGGGGGCTGGAAACACCATATATTTT.

The chain uses TRBV19 and TRBJ2-1, with D possibly matching TRBD1 (5 bases). The CDR3 spans 15 residues. The ends were cut back, 1 base at V and 2 bases at J, with 9 bases in the middle. Germline CDR1 LNHDA, CDR2 SQIVND (reference sequence). The CDR3 DNA sequence: TGTGCCAGTAGTATAGGGGCAGGGCCCTACAATGAGCAGTTCTTC. Encoded protein: CASSIGAGPYNEQFF. The variable domain in full, with the rest retrieved from reference TRBV19 and TRBJ2-1, is DGGITQSPKYLFRKEGQNVTLSCEQNLNHDAMYWYRQDPGQGLRLIYYSQIVNDFQKGDIAEGYSVSREKKESFPLTVTSAQKNPTAFYLCASSIGAGPYNEQFFGPGTRLTVL.

This clone was recorded only once. CDR3 residues: CASSQAAPSGGSGNTIYF. The CDR3 nucleotides read TGTGCCAGCAGCCAAGCTGCTCCCTCGGGGGGATCTGGAAACACCATATATTTT. This chain uses TRBV4-2 with TRBJ1-3; D is possibly TRBD1 (5 bases). V was pared by 1 base and J by 1 base, with 17 bases between. This CDR3 has 18 residues. The germline gives CDR1 LGHNA, CDR2 YNFKEQ.

The genes are TRBV7-2 and TRBJ2-2; a possible D gene is TRBD1 (6 bases). Trimming took 5 bases from V and 4 from J, leaving 11 bases between them. Germline lookup yields CDR1 SGHTA and CDR2 FQGNSA. This CDR3 comprises 14 residues. The DNA of the CDR3 is TGTGCCAGCAGCCCCCAGGGGAGCACCGGGGAGCTGTTTTTT. This sequence encodes CASSPQGSTGELFF. The full variable domain, with the rest looked up from reference TRBV7-2 and TRBJ2-2, is GAGVSQSPSNKVTEKGKDVELRCDPISGHTALYWYRQSLGQGLEFLIYFQGNSAPDKSGLPSDRFSAERTGGSVSTLTIQRTQQEDSAVYLCASSPQGSTGELFFGEGSRLTVL.

This chain connects TRBV6-1 to TRBJ1-3; D not resolved. Deletions cut 3 bases from V and 0 bases from J, with 9 bases between. This CDR3 has 15 residues. The germline V gene encodes CDR1 MNHNS and CDR2 SASEGT. CDR3 DNA sequence: TGTGCCAGCAGTGATCCCGGGAGCTCTGGAAACACCATATATTTT. Translating gives CASSDPGSSGNTIYF.

The rearrangement links TRBV28 to TRBJ1-5, with 7 bases fitting TRBD1. The CDR3 consists of 16 residues. Germline assignment: CDR1 MDHEN and CDR2 SYDVKM. The ends lost 5 bases at V and 1 base at J; junction bases unmatched: 8. DNA of the CDR3: TGTGCCAGCAGTCTACAGGGGATCAGGAGCAATCAGCCCCAGCATTTT. Translating it yields CASSLQGIRSNQPQHF.

The CDR3 DNA sequence: TGTGCCATCAGCCCAACCACAGGGATCATCGGAGCCGAGCAGTACTTC. As protein: CAISPTTGIIGAEQYF. V usage is TRBV10-3 and J usage is TRBJ2-7, with D maybe TRBD1 (6 bases). Germline values: CDR1 ENHRY, CDR2 SYGVKD. The ends were cut back, 6 bases at V and 6 bases at J, with 24 bases in the middle. The CDR3 spans 16 residues.

This chain joins TRBV11-3 and TRBJ2-1, with 8 bases fitting TRBD2. Trimming cost V 5 bases and J 7 bases; bases outside gene matches: 19. Looked up from germline, CDR1 is SGHNT and CDR2 is YENEEA. The CDR3 loop spans 18 amino acids. The CDR3 sequence: CASSPTGAGVQVRNEQFF. The CDR3 bases are TGTGCCAGCAGCCCAACCGGAGCGGGAGTACAAGTTAGGAATGAGCAGTTCTTC. The full variable domain, in which reference TRBV11-3 and TRBJ2-1 provide the parts outside the CDR3, is EAGVVQSPRYKIIEKKQPVAFWCNPISGHNTLYWYLQNLGQGPELLIRYENEEAVDDSQLPKDRFSAERLKGVDSTLKIQPAELGDSAVYLCASSPTGAGVQVRNEQFFGPGTRLTVL.